This T cell receptor beta chain was obtained from a study of CD8 T cells in ankylosing spondylitis. Overall study results and limits: Earlier authors reported some of these motif variants in reactive arthritis synovial fluid and blood. Significant enrichment of disease-linked clones was reported in matched ankylosing spondylitis synovial fluid. Disease-linked clones displayed a CD8+ phenotype and appeared relatively rarely in peripheral blood.

A quantitative 5'-RACE method, one with molecular barcodes, was used to make TCR beta libraries. TCRdb itself ran the 5' RACE reads through MiXCR, one entry per CDR3 protein. This table holds approximately 350,000 distinct CDR3 sequences, 20% found once. Comments on this clonotype: Its antigen remains unidentified.

This TCR derives from a male donor with ankylosing spondylitis or in good health (not recorded which). Sequencing input: blood, either unsorted or a sorted T cell fraction (not recorded which).

The CDR3: CASSHGRGGPIEQYF. The CDR3 nucleotides are TGTGCCAGCAGCCATGGGCGGGGGGGGCCAATCGAGCAGTACTTC. The chain has TRBV27 and TRBJ2-7; 9 bases fit TRBD2. The junction had 12 bases not matched to a gene; V was cut back by 6 bases and J by 6 bases. The CDR3 has 15 residues. CDR1 MNHEY and CDR2 SMNVEV come from the germline V gene (reference sequence).